A single sample gave rise to the 15 T cell receptor beta chains below, sequenced in a study of response to subunit inactivated influenza vaccine (dated by TCRdb to between 2017 and 2018). Receptor libraries were prepared by RT-PCR. The instrument was an Illumina HiSeq 2500. Starting from the raw public reads, TCRdb applied fastp trimming at Q25, assembled clones with MiXCR and retained in-frame beta chains. For every CDR3 protein sequence, its rows merge into one entry that carries the most common genes and DNA. The sample contains over 650,000 distinct CDR3 sequences, less than 20% of them found a single time. The ten largest clones add up to about 11% of the sample. Material: PBMCs from blood, obtained less than 6 days after vaccination. These receptor sequences come from a man aged 50 or older who received an inactivated influenza vaccine. Donor details come from another sample of the same person, matched by shared clones.

As to this clonotype: A much larger clone differs by one base, so this may be a read error. This CDR3 is CASSLGGWAETQYF. The CDR3 DNA reads as TGTGCCAGCAGCTTGGGTGGCTGGGCAGAGACCCAGTACTTC. V usage is TRBV5-6 and J usage is TRBJ2-5; D is unresolved. Germline V gives CDR1 SGHDT, CDR2 YYEEEE. The V end lost 0 bases, the J end lost 4 bases, and 10 bases lay between the germline ends. The CDR3 has 14 residues.

V is TRBV7-3 and J is TRBJ2-3; 12 bases map to TRBD2. The J segment lost 2 bases and the V segment lost 5 bases, leaving 8 bases of the junction unmatched. The CDR3 loop spans 17 amino acids. Germline assignment: CDR1 SGHTA and CDR2 FQGTGA. Written as DNA, the CDR3 is TGTGCCAGCAGCCTAGGGACTAGCGGGTGGCCCACAGATACGCAGTATTTT. It specifies CASSLGTSGWPTDTQYF.

This clonotype was detected many times. CDR3 amino acids: CASSLGTSGFYEQYF. The CDR3 nucleotides read TGTGCCAGCAGCCTCGGGACTAGCGGGTTCTACGAGCAGTACTTC. V usage is TRBV11-2 and J usage is TRBJ2-7, with 12 bases matching TRBD2. Losses at the gene ends were 5 bases for V and 3 bases for J; bases not matched to a gene: 5. CDR3 length: 15 residues. Germline V lookup: CDR1 SGHAT, CDR2 FQNNGV. Drawing the rest from reference TRBV11-2 and TRBJ2-7, the complete variable domain is EAGVAQSPRYKIIEKRQSVAFWCNPISGHATLYWYQQILGQGPKLLIQFQNNGVVDDSQLPKDRFSAERLKGVDSTLKIQPAKLEDSAVYLCASSLGTSGFYEQYFGPGTRLTVT.

V gene TRBV12-3 or TRBV12-4 combines with J gene TRBJ1-6; D remains unclear. The V end lost 3 bases, the J end lost 7 bases, and 10 bases lay between the germline ends. The CDR3 is 14 residues long. DNA of the CDR3: TGTGCCAGCAGTTTTGCCCCTGGAAATTCACCCCTCCACTTT. This translates into CASSFAPGNSPLHF.

The CDR3 DNA reads TGTGCCAGCAGCTTAGGACCCGGCGGGACCAGCTCCTACGAGCAGTACTTC. Its translation: CASSLGPGGTSSYEQYF. The chain is built from TRBV7-9 and TRBJ2-7, with a tentative D call TRBD2 (6 bases). Germline CDR1 reads SEHNR; CDR2 reads FQNEAQ (reference sequence). Trimming removed 1 base at V and 0 bases at J, with 16 bases between. The length of the CDR3 is 17 residues.

This clonotype was observed at least ten times. This chain uses TRBV4-3 with TRBJ2-3, with TRBD2 matching 9 bases. With V trimmed by 4 bases and J by 4 bases, 12 bases remained unmatched. Germline-derived CDR1 and CDR2 are LGHNA and YSLEER. This CDR3 has 17 amino acids. CDR3 residues: CASSLGWGLAPPDTQYF. For the CDR3, the DNA is TGCGCCAGCAGCCTTGGATGGGGACTAGCCCCCCCAGATACGCAGTATTTT.

This clonotype was detected only a few times. The J gene is TRBJ2-7, the V gene TRBV28, with 12 bases that match TRBD2. The V and J ends lost 2 bases and 7 bases, in that order; junction bases with no gene match: 6. The germline V gene encodes CDR1 MDHEN and CDR2 SYDVKM. This CDR3 is 15 amino acids long. Here the CDR3 reads CASSLSTSGRREQYF. CDR3 DNA: TGTGCCAGCAGTTTAAGCACTAGCGGGAGGCGGGAGCAGTACTTC.

This sequence joins TRBV4-3 and TRBJ1-6; possibly TRBD1 for D (5 bases). Germline CDR1 LGHNA, CDR2 YSLEER. This CDR3 is built from 15 residues. Trimming cost V 1 base and J 10 bases, with 14 bases left between them. Here the CDR3 DNA reads TGCGCCAGCAGCCAAGTTCAGGGTCCTAGCTCACCCCTCCACTTT. Translating gives CASSQVQGPSSPLHF.

This clonotype was counted a few times. The chain combines TRBV19 with TRBJ2-1, with TRBD2 matching over 8 bases. The CDR3 covers 16 residues. Germline V gene sequence: CDR1 LNHDA, CDR2 SQIVND (reference sequence). V was pared by 3 bases and J by 5 bases, with 9 bases of the junction left unmatched. CDR3 amino acids: CASSIRGLAGHNEQFF. The DNA for the CDR3 is TGTGCCAGTAGTATCAGAGGCCTAGCGGGCCACAATGAGCAGTTCTTC.

The rearrangement links TRBV5-1 to TRBJ2-3; 11 positions agree with TRBD2. Germline-derived CDR1 and CDR2 are SGHRS and YFSETQ. The CDR3 runs 18 residues. V gave up 1 base and J gave up 0 bases; unmatched junction bases: 7. CDR3 bases: TGCGCCAGCAGCTTGCGGCCTAGCGGGGGGACTAGCACAGATACGCAGTATTTT. Translated, it gives CASSLRPSGGTSTDTQYF.

This clonotype was observed a handful of times. This chain uses TRBV20-1 with TRBJ1-1, with D possibly being TRBD1 (6 bases). Germline V gives CDR1 DFQATT, CDR2 SNEGSKA (reference sequence). V was pared by 0 bases and J by 5 bases, with 13 bases between. This CDR3 is built from 14 residues. CDR3 region: CSARDRGMVTEAFF. The CDR3 bases are TGCAGTGCTAGAGATAGGGGGATGGTTACTGAAGCTTTCTTT.

The CDR3 protein is CSARDSSGSEQFF. CDR3 in DNA: TGCAGTGCTAGAGATTCTAGCGGGAGTGAGCAGTTCTTC. This chain connects TRBV20-1 to TRBJ2-1, with 10 bases aligning to TRBD2. Germline CDR1 and CDR2: DFQATT and SNEGSKA (reference sequence). V dropped 0 bases and J dropped 9; count of bases not matched to a gene: 2. CDR3 size: 13 residues.

In DNA, the CDR3 is TGCAGTTTTGTTCCCGGGACAGGGCGAGAGACCCAGTACTTC. Translated: CSFVPGTGRETQYF. The rearrangement links TRBV29-1 to TRBJ2-5; TRBD1 aligns across 9 bases. The germline CDR1 and CDR2 sequences are SQVTM and ANQGSEA. The CDR3 has 14 residues.

This clonotype showed up many times. The chain employs TRBV15 and TRBJ2-3; D call uncertain. Trimming shortened V by 0 bases and J by 1 base, and 11 bases separated the two germline ends. The CDR3 consists of 16 residues. Germline assignment: CDR1 LNHNV and CDR2 YYDKDF (reference sequence). The CDR3, as DNA: TGTGCCACCAGCAGAGAGGGCAGCGTGGGCACAGATACGCAGTATTTT. Translated: CATSREGSVGTDTQYF. Looking up the rest from reference TRBV15 and TRBJ2-3 gives the full variable domain: DAMVIQNPRYQVTQFGKPVTLSCSQTLNHNVMYWYQQKSSQAPKLLFHYYDKDFNNEADTPDNFQSRRPNTSFCFLDIRSPGLGDTAMYLCATSREGSVGTDTQYFGPGTRLTVL.

This clonotype was seen a few times. The rearrangement links TRBV28 to TRBJ2-7; D ambiguous. CDR3 length: 13 amino acids. The germline V gene has CDR1 MDHEN and CDR2 SYDVKM. Trimming took 9 bases from V and 2 from J, leaving 14 bases between them. CDR3 region: CARVLAIAYEQYF. In DNA form, the CDR3 reads TGTGCCAGGGTCCTTGCGATCGCCTACGAGCAGTACTTC.